This T cell receptor (beta chain) was sequenced during a study of OX40 agonist ivuxolimab in advanced cancers. For the study at large: The study reported partial responses in three patients: one hepatocellular carcinoma, two cutaneous melanoma. Study-level results: The average count of expanded clones was higher among CD8+ T cells than among CD4+.

This CDR3 has 13 residues. The germline V gene has CDR1 SQVTM and CDR2 ANQGSEA. With 6 bases removed from V and 8 bases from J, the gap between germline ends came to 19 bases. A note on this clone: As yet, its antigen is unknown.

Only in-frame clones appear in the TCRdb table, and some are missing; sequencing was by immunoSEQ multiplex PCR. Of 60,000 to 70,000 clones listed, around 83% are singletons. Blood sampling took place at baseline, cycle 4 day 1, and cycle 7 day 1. The clonotype was recovered from an adult with an advanced solid tumor such as melanoma, head and neck, liver or kidney cancer. Sequencing was performed on CD4+ or CD8+ T cells sorted from blood, taken in a trial of the OX40 agonist ivuxolimab. J is TRBJ1-2 and V is TRBV29-1; maybe TRBD1 (5 bases). Here the CDR3 DNA reads TGCAGCGTCCACCGGGACCTTTTAGGGGGCTACACCTTC. Protein sequence: CSVHRDLLGGYTF.